These T cell receptor beta chains were read from a single sample in a study of a mutant IDH1 vaccine in newly diagnosed glioma. Profiled with immunoSEQ multiplex PCR; TCRdb holds only in-frame clones, not every one. The sample gives tens of thousands of clones, approximately 87% of which show up once; less than 15% is in the top ten. For these TCRs, the target antigens are not known. The source material was PBMCs, sampled from a glioma patient whose treatment included an IDH1 peptide vaccine. All receptors derive from a man younger than 35 with glioma. The CDR3 runs from the conserved cysteine through the conserved F or W. The D gene is left open where the match is weak. Clone size is not always given. Where it is, it says once, few, many or a class for expanded clones.

CDR3nt: TGTGCCAGCAGACTACTACAGGGAGGGACACCCCTCCACTTT
CDR3aa: CASRLLQGGTPLHF
v_gene: TRBV6-6
abundance: .
j_gene: TRBJ1-6
d_gene: .

CDR3nt: TGCGCCAGCAGCCAAGTTCAGGGGGCGCGGGGCTATGGCTACACCTTC
CDR3aa: CASSQVQGARGYGYTF
v_gene: TRBV4-3
abundance: .
j_gene: TRBJ1-2
d_gene: TRBD1

CDR3nt: TGTGCCAGCAGCGTAGCTAAGGCGTCCGGGACAGGGATGAGTGGCTACACCTTC
CDR3aa: CASSVAKASGTGMSGYTF
v_gene: TRBV9
abundance: .
j_gene: TRBJ1-2
d_gene: TRBD1

CDR3nt: TGTGCCAGCAGCGGGGGGGGCCGGGGACTGATCTCCTACGAGCAGTACTTC
CDR3aa: CASSGGGRGLISYEQYF
v_gene: TRBV21-1
abundance: .
j_gene: TRBJ2-7
d_gene: .

CDR3nt: TGTGCCAGCCTCACAGGGAACTGGGATGAAAAACTGTTTTTT
CDR3aa: CASLTGNWDEKLFF
v_gene: TRBV6-1
abundance: .
j_gene: TRBJ1-4
d_gene: .

CDR3nt: TGTGCCATCAGTGATTGGGCAGGGGGCGAAGCTTTCTTT
CDR3aa: CAISDWAGGEAFF
v_gene: TRBV10-3
abundance: .
j_gene: TRBJ1-1
d_gene: TRBD1

CDR3nt: TGCGCCAGCAGCAACTGGGACAGGGGAGGCAATCAGCCCCAGCATTTT
CDR3aa: CASSNWDRGGNQPQHF
v_gene: TRBV4-1
abundance: few
j_gene: TRBJ1-5
d_gene: TRBD1

CDR3nt: TGTGCCAGCAGCCTCCGGGACTTGAGGTTCTTC
CDR3aa: CASSLRDLRFF
v_gene: TRBV28
abundance: .
j_gene: TRBJ2-1
d_gene: .

CDR3nt: TGTGCCAGCATCGAGACAGGGAGCTCCTACGAGCAGTACTTC
CDR3aa: CASIETGSSYEQYF
v_gene: TRBV6-5
abundance: .
j_gene: TRBJ2-7
d_gene: TRBD1

CDR3nt: TGTGCCAGCAGTTACTCGAGTGGCAGGAGGTTTGGCTACACCTTC
CDR3aa: CASSYSSGRRFGYTF
v_gene: TRBV6-5
abundance: .
j_gene: TRBJ1-2
d_gene: .

CDR3nt: TGTGCCAGCAGCGTAGGGACAACCTCCTACAATGAGCAGTTCTTC
CDR3aa: CASSVGTTSYNEQFF
v_gene: TRBV9
abundance: .
j_gene: TRBJ2-1
d_gene: .

CDR3nt: TGTGCCATCGACGGAGGGGGAACCGGGGAGCTGTTTTTT
CDR3aa: CAIDGGGTGELFF
v_gene: TRBV10-3
abundance: .
j_gene: TRBJ2-2
d_gene: .

CDR3nt: TGTGCCAGCAGTGACACATACGAGCAGTACTTC
CDR3aa: CASSDTYEQYF
v_gene: TRBV6-1
abundance: .
j_gene: TRBJ2-7
d_gene: .

CDR3nt: TGTGCCAGCAGCAGGGGGACCAGCAACACCGGGGAGCTGTTTTTT
CDR3aa: CASSRGTSNTGELFF
v_gene: TRBV5-4
abundance: .
j_gene: TRBJ2-2
d_gene: .

CDR3nt: TGCGCCAGCAGCTTGCGCGGGGACACCCACACGCAGTATTTT
CDR3aa: CASSLRGDTHTQYF
v_gene: TRBV5-1
abundance: .
j_gene: TRBJ2-3
d_gene: .

CDR3nt: TGTGCCAGCAGCTTAAGCACAGGGGGTACCGGGGAGCTGTTTTTT
CDR3aa: CASSLSTGGTGELFF
v_gene: TRBV11-2
abundance: .
j_gene: TRBJ2-2
d_gene: TRBD1

CDR3nt: TGTGCCAGCAGCCGACTAGCGGGAACAAACACCGGGGAGCTGTTTTTT
CDR3aa: CASSRLAGTNTGELFF
v_gene: TRBV5-4
abundance: .
j_gene: TRBJ2-2
d_gene: TRBD2

CDR3nt: TGCGCCAGCAGCCAACTTGGACTAGCGGGACCCACAGATACGCAGTATTTT
CDR3aa: CASSQLGLAGPTDTQYF
v_gene: TRBV4-1
abundance: .
j_gene: TRBJ2-3
d_gene: TRBD2

CDR3nt: TGTGCCAGCAGCTCCCAAGGAGGAGGCGTGAACACTGAAGCTTTCTTT
CDR3aa: CASSSQGGGVNTEAFF
v_gene: TRBV5-4
abundance: .
j_gene: TRBJ1-1
d_gene: .

CDR3nt: TGCGCCAGCAGCTTGGAGGCGGGAGGGCCAGGGGATACGCAGTATTTT
CDR3aa: CASSLEAGGPGDTQYF
v_gene: TRBV5-1
abundance: .
j_gene: TRBJ2-3
d_gene: TRBD2

CDR3nt: TGTGCCAGCAGCGCCCGTGGGGAGAACACTGAAGCTTTCTTT
CDR3aa: CASSARGENTEAFF
v_gene: TRBV28
abundance: few
j_gene: TRBJ1-1
d_gene: .

CDR3nt: TGTGCCAGCAGCATTCAGACAGGGAATCAGCCCCAGCATTTT
CDR3aa: CASSIQTGNQPQHF
v_gene: TRBV6-1
abundance: few
j_gene: TRBJ1-5
d_gene: TRBD1

CDR3nt: TGTGCCAGCAGCTTAAACGGGAACACTGAAGCTTTCTTT
CDR3aa: CASSLNGNTEAFF
v_gene: TRBV7-2
abundance: .
j_gene: TRBJ1-1
d_gene: .

CDR3nt: TGCGCCAGCAGCCCAGGTGTCGGGGCGGATGGTAATGGCTACACCTTC
CDR3aa: CASSPGVGADGNGYTF
v_gene: TRBV4-3
abundance: .
j_gene: TRBJ1-2
d_gene: .

CDR3nt: TGTGCCAGCAGCGCCGGACAGGGAAGTTCCTACGAGCAGTACTTC
CDR3aa: CASSAGQGSSYEQYF
v_gene: TRBV9
abundance: .
j_gene: TRBJ2-7
d_gene: TRBD1

CDR3nt: TGTGCCTGGAGTGAGAACCCCGGGACTAGCGGGATTGCAAAGTTCTTC
CDR3aa: CAWSENPGTSGIAKFF
v_gene: TRBV30
abundance: .
j_gene: TRBJ2-1
d_gene: TRBD2

CDR3nt: TGTGCCAGCAGCTTAGGGGAGGGGGCTCTCGGCTACACCTTC
CDR3aa: CASSLGEGALGYTF
v_gene: TRBV7-9
abundance: .
j_gene: TRBJ1-2
d_gene: TRBD1

CDR3nt: TGTGCCAGCAGCGCGGGACAGACTAACTATGGCTACACCTTC
CDR3aa: CASSAGQTNYGYTF
v_gene: TRBV5-6
abundance: .
j_gene: TRBJ1-2
d_gene: TRBD1

CDR3nt: TGTGCCAGCAGCCCCAGGGTCAGGAACACTGAAGCTTTCTTT
CDR3aa: CASSPRVRNTEAFF
v_gene: TRBV7-9
abundance: .
j_gene: TRBJ1-1
d_gene: .

CDR3nt: TGTGCCTGGAGTGGGGGATACCTGGGCGGAAACACCATATATTTT
CDR3aa: CAWSGGYLGGNTIYF
v_gene: TRBV30
abundance: .
j_gene: TRBJ1-3
d_gene: .

CDR3nt: TGTGCCAGCAGCTTTGCGGGGAATGAGCAGTTCTTC
CDR3aa: CASSFAGNEQFF
v_gene: TRBV7-2
abundance: .
j_gene: TRBJ2-1
d_gene: .

CDR3nt: TGCGCCAGCAGCCAAGATAGGACTAGACAAGAGACCCAGTACTTC
CDR3aa: CASSQDRTRQETQYF
v_gene: TRBV4-3
abundance: .
j_gene: TRBJ2-5
d_gene: TRBD2

CDR3nt: TGTGCCAGCAGCTTGAGGGAGGGGTGGTCCACTGAAGCTTTCTTT
CDR3aa: CASSLREGWSTEAFF
v_gene: TRBV5-6
abundance: few
j_gene: TRBJ1-1
d_gene: .

CDR3nt: TGTGCCAGCAGCTTAGACGACCTGGGACTAGTTCAGTACTTC
CDR3aa: CASSLDDLGLVQYF
v_gene: TRBV7-2
abundance: .
j_gene: TRBJ2-4
d_gene: TRBD2

CDR3nt: TGTGCCATCAGTGATGGGCTTGGGGCCCAGTACTTC
CDR3aa: CAISDGLGAQYF
v_gene: TRBV10-3
abundance: .
j_gene: TRBJ2-5
d_gene: .

CDR3nt: TGCAGCGTTGCCTTAAACAGGGCGGGTAATGAGCAGTTCTTC
CDR3aa: CSVALNRAGNEQFF
v_gene: TRBV29-1
abundance: once
j_gene: TRBJ2-1
d_gene: .

CDR3nt: TGCGCCAGCAGGGTTGGCCTGACAGGGACAAAAGAGACCCAGTACTTC
CDR3aa: CASRVGLTGTKETQYF
v_gene: TRBV5-1
abundance: .
j_gene: TRBJ2-5
d_gene: TRBD1

CDR3nt: TGTGCCAGCAGCTTAGCGCAGGAGGGTTTCTACGAGCAGTACTTC
CDR3aa: CASSLAQEGFYEQYF
v_gene: TRBV7-9
abundance: .
j_gene: TRBJ2-7
d_gene: .

CDR3nt: TGTGCCAGCAGGCGTGGAGAAGCCAATCAGCCCCAGCATTTT
CDR3aa: CASRRGEANQPQHF
v_gene: TRBV5-5
abundance: .
j_gene: TRBJ1-5
d_gene: .

CDR3nt: TGTGCCAGCTCCCGTCTTGACAGGGGGCGCGGTGAAAAACTGTTTTTT
CDR3aa: CASSRLDRGRGEKLFF
v_gene: TRBV18
abundance: .
j_gene: TRBJ1-4
d_gene: TRBD1

CDR3nt: TGTGCCATCAGTGACTTAGCGGGAACTGGCGGGGAGCTGTTTTTT
CDR3aa: CAISDLAGTGGELFF
v_gene: TRBV10-3
abundance: .
j_gene: TRBJ2-2
d_gene: TRBD2

CDR3nt: TGCAGCGCCCGGGACAGGGGTGCAGATACGCAGTATTTT
CDR3aa: CSARDRGADTQYF
v_gene: TRBV29-1
abundance: .
j_gene: TRBJ2-3
d_gene: TRBD1

CDR3nt: TGTGCCAGCAGTGAAGCGGCAGGCTCTGGAAACACCATATATTTT
CDR3aa: CASSEAAGSGNTIYF
v_gene: TRBV6-1
abundance: .
j_gene: TRBJ1-3
d_gene: .

CDR3nt: TGTGCCAGCAGTTTTCGGCGGGTAGCTTTCTTT
CDR3aa: CASSFRRVAFF
v_gene: TRBV28
abundance: .
j_gene: TRBJ1-1
d_gene: .

CDR3nt: TGCGCCAGCACCGTCGGGACAGGAGACACCGGGGAGCTGTTTTTT
CDR3aa: CASTVGTGDTGELFF
v_gene: TRBV5-1
abundance: .
j_gene: TRBJ2-2
d_gene: TRBD1

CDR3nt: TGTGCCAGCAGCTTCTCCGGGGACCATCAGCCCCAGCATTTT
CDR3aa: CASSFSGDHQPQHF
v_gene: TRBV13
abundance: .
j_gene: TRBJ1-5
d_gene: .

CDR3nt: TGTGCCAGCAGTGAAGTACAGGGGCGGGGCGGCACAGATACGCAGTATTTT
CDR3aa: CASSEVQGRGGTDTQYF
v_gene: TRBV2
abundance: .
j_gene: TRBJ2-3
d_gene: .

CDR3nt: TGTGCCAGCAGCACAGGGGTATGGGATACGCAGTATTTT
CDR3aa: CASSTGVWDTQYF
v_gene: TRBV28
abundance: .
j_gene: TRBJ2-3
d_gene: TRBD1

CDR3nt: TGTGCCAGCAGCCAAGACCGGGACAGGGTAGCCGGGGAGCTGTTTTTT
CDR3aa: CASSQDRDRVAGELFF
v_gene: TRBV9
abundance: .
j_gene: TRBJ2-2
d_gene: TRBD1

CDR3nt: TGTGCCTCCCTGGGGGCTCCTAGAGGCAATCAGCCCCAGCATTTT
CDR3aa: CASLGAPRGNQPQHF
v_gene: TRBV28
abundance: .
j_gene: TRBJ1-5
d_gene: .

CDR3nt: TGTGCCAGCAGCTTAATCGGTGGGGAGGGGGCCATTCAGTACTTC
CDR3aa: CASSLIGGEGAIQYF
v_gene: TRBV7-3
abundance: .
j_gene: TRBJ2-4
d_gene: .

CDR3nt: TGTGCCAGCATCCCAAGGGGGGGGTATGGCTACACCTTC
CDR3aa: CASIPRGGYGYTF
v_gene: TRBV6-5
abundance: .
j_gene: TRBJ1-2
d_gene: .

CDR3nt: TGTGCCAGCACCGGGACAGGGCTCTATAATTCACCCCTCCACTTT
CDR3aa: CASTGTGLYNSPLHF
v_gene: TRBV6-1
abundance: .
j_gene: TRBJ1-6
d_gene: TRBD1

CDR3nt: TGCAGCGTTGAAAGGGGCTACACAGATACGCAGTATTTT
CDR3aa: CSVERGYTDTQYF
v_gene: TRBV29-1
abundance: .
j_gene: TRBJ2-3
d_gene: .